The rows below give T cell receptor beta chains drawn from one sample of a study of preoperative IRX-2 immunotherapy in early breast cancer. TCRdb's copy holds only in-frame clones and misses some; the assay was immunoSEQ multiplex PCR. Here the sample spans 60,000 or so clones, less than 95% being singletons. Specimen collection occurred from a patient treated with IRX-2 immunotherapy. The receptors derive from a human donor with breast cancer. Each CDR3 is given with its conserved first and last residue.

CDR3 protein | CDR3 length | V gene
CASSLSGQGGTEAFF | 15 | TRBV7-6
CASRRDRYNEQFF | 13 | TRBV7-9
CASSLVGGPGANVLTF | 16 | TRBV5-1
CAWSLDRGSNQPQHF | 15 | TRBV30
CASSTDPTNTGELFF | 15 | TRBV5-1
CASSPRGFSGNTIYF | 15 | TRBV7-9
CAGTGTENTGELFF | 14 | TRBV10-2
CASTSGGYEQYF | 12 | TRBV28
CASSLNGVGQETQYF | 15 | TRBV7-3
CASTSNPGVRFAYF | 14 | TRBV2